In this sample, the clone carrying this T cell receptor (beta chain) turned up many times. Antigen unknown. Patients had low serum IgG, IgA and/or IgM and specific antibody deficiency. CVID subjects were neither ill nor on immunomodulatory or immunosuppressive medication at sampling. This record belongs to a study of T cell clonality in common variable immunodeficiency. Some clones are missing from TCRdb's copy, which holds only in-frame ones; the method was immunoSEQ multiplex PCR. The sample is made up of around 42,000 clones, none counted only once. Findings and limits, study-wide: Common variable immunodeficiency TCR beta sequences reportedly had fewer deletions and N-nucleotide insertions.

The clonotype originates from a human donor with common variable immunodeficiency. Specimen: peripheral blood mononuclear cells.

The CDR3 DNA, read in part, is TGCAGTGCTAGAGCAGGGGCGGGCCCCTATGGC. Encoded protein: CSARAGAGPYG. The complete CDR3 protein is CSARAGAGPYGYTF. The chain uses TRBV20-1 and TRBJ1-2; weak D call: TRBD1 (6 bases). The CDR3 goes on 3 residues after the read ends, and that part is filled in from the germline J gene. This CDR3 region has 14 residues. Germline V gene sequence: CDR1 DFQATT, CDR2 SNEGSKA (reference sequence). The germline V and J ends were trimmed by 1 base and 4 bases, with 13 bases remaining between them.